Below, 15 T cell receptor beta chains from the same sample are listed, as sequenced in a study of tumor-infiltrating lymphocytes in primary liver carcinoma. A constant-region primer served to make TCR beta cDNA from roughly 480 ng total RNA. Three rounds of nested multiplex PCR with slightly modified ARM-PCR produced TCR beta libraries. TRBV1-TRBV30 forward primers paired with a C-beta reverse primer drove the first two PCR rounds, around 9 cycles each. TCRdb re-analysed the multiplex PCR reads in MiXCR, keeping a single row per CDR3 protein. Here the sample spans about 54,000 distinct CDR3 sequences, about 73% being singletons. Taking about 18-32 mg of unsorted bulk tissue, the authors co-extracted RNA and DNA. Sequencing was done on a sample of liver tumor tissue from sampling region 2. Sample subset: tumor region T2, inferior pole. The receptors originated from a man aged 40-49 years with primary liver carcinoma and hepatitis B virus infection.

This clonotype appeared once. This sequence joins TRBV6-1 and TRBJ1-5; D might be TRBD1 (5 bases). Per germline, CDR1 MNHNS and CDR2 SASEGT. CDR3 length: 15 amino acids. V gave up 4 bases and J gave up 6 bases, with 16 bases separating them. CDR3 in amino acids: CASSVSWRGGQPQHF. CDR3 nucleotides: TGTGCCAGCAGTGTGAGTTGGCGGGGCGGTCAGCCCCAGCATTTT.

A word on this clonotype: A read error may account for a junction end that differs from germline. The CDR3 nucleotides read TGTGCCAGCAGTCAAGGGGAGGGAAGTGGCACTGAAGCCTTCTTT. This encodes CASSQGEGSGTEAFF. The chain recombines TRBV7-8 with TRBJ1-1, with a weak D call TRBD1 (5 bases). The CDR3 loop spans 15 amino acids. Germline V gene lookup returns CDR1 SGHVS and CDR2 FQNEAQ.

This clonotype was observed many times. The chain has TRBV6-5 and TRBJ1-2, with 9 bases matching TRBD1. The germline CDR1 and CDR2 sequences are MNHEY and SVGAGI. The CDR3 spans 13 residues. Germline trimming cut 7 bases from V and 4 bases from J; bases unmatched to any gene: 4. CDR3 sequence reads: CASTSTGGYGYTF. The DNA of the CDR3 is TGTGCCAGCACTTCGACAGGGGGCTATGGCTACACCTTC.

The table lists this clonotype with a few counts. A single base separates this from a much larger clone, so it may be a read error. The chain employs TRBV5-1 and TRBJ2-7; maybe TRBD2 (6 bases). The germline CDR1 and CDR2 sequences are SGHRS and YFSETQ. V lost 4 bases, J lost 4 bases, and 21 bases lay in between. The CDR3 is made up of 16 amino acids. The CDR3 sequence is CASSPRISGQRYEQYF. The CDR3, as DNA: TGCGCCAGCAGCCCTAGGATTAGCGGTCAACGTTACGAGCAGTACTTC.

With regard to this clonotype: At one boundary the junction diverges from the germline segment, which might be a read error. The chain employs TRBV7-8 and TRBJ2-7, with a tentative D call TRBD1 (5 bases). The germline V gene has CDR1 SGHVS and CDR2 FQNEAQ. This CDR3 region has 14 residues. This CDR3 reads CASSTLTEYHERYF. The CDR3 DNA reads as TGTGCCAGCTCAACTTTGACAGAGTACCACGAGCGGTACTTC.

In regard to this clonotype: The junction does not match germline at one end; this may be a read error. The genes are TRBV6-1 and TRBJ2-3; 7 bases are a match to TRBD2. CDR3 length: 16 amino acids. CDR1 and CDR2 from the germline V gene are MNHNS and SASEGT. For the CDR3, the DNA is TGTACCAGCAGTCAATTAGCGGGTTTAACCATAGATACACAGTATTTT. This codes for CTSSQLAGLTIDTQYF.

This clonotype showed up many times. The rearrangement uses TRBV30 and TRBJ2-3; 7 bases are shared with TRBD2. There are 14 residues in the CDR3. Germline CDR1 and CDR2: GTSNPN and SVGIG (reference sequence). Trimming at V came to 0 bases and at J to 4 bases, leaving 4 bases not matched to a gene. The chain's CDR3 is CAWSVGGGADTQYF. The CDR3 DNA reads TGTGCCTGGAGTGTCGGCGGGGGAGCAGATACGCAGTATTTT.

Comments on this clonotype: At one boundary the junction diverges from the germline segment, which might be a read error. The chain joins TRBV11-2 to TRBJ2-3; D is ambiguous. The CDR3 is made up of 15 amino acids. Germline CDR1 and CDR2: SGHAT and FQNNGV. CDR3 residues: CAGSHTIGFEDTQYF. The CDR3 DNA sequence: TGTGCCGGCAGCCACACTATCGGCTTCGAGGATACGCAATATTTT. The full variable domain, with the rest looked up from reference TRBV11-2 and TRBJ2-3, is EAGVAQSPRYKIIEKRQSVAFWCNPISGHATLYWYQQILGQGPKLLIQFQNNGVVDDSQLPKDRFSAERLKGVDSTLKIQPAKLEDSAVYLCAGSHTIGFEDTQYFGPGTRLTVL.

This clonotype was counted ten times or more. The CDR3 loop is CASRLAGGETQYF. CDR3 sequence (DNA): TGTGCCAGCAGGCTAGCGGGGGGAGAGACCCAGTACTTC. J is TRBJ2-5 and V is TRBV28, with TRBD2 identical over 11 bases. The germline CDR1 and CDR2 sequences are MDHEN and SYDVKM. V was clipped by 6 bases and J by 4 bases; unmatched bases: 1. This CDR3 spans 13 amino acids.

On this clonotype: This may arise from a read error, as a much more abundant clone is one base away. CDR3 sequence: CASSQTGRRLNTEALF. The CDR3 DNA sequence: TGTGCCAGCAGCCAAACCGGACGGAGACTGAACACTGAAGCTCTCTTT. The chain links TRBV14 to TRBJ1-1; D not certain. This CDR3 is 16 amino acids long. Germline-derived CDR1 and CDR2 are SGHDN and FVKESK.

This chain uses TRBV7-2 with TRBJ1-1, with D possibly TRBD1 on 5 matching bases. V dropped 5 bases and J dropped 4 bases, with 14 bases sitting between them. Germline V gene lookup returns CDR1 SGHTA and CDR2 FQGNSA. The CDR3 covers 14 residues. The CDR3 sequence: CASSLGQVTTEAFF. The CDR3 DNA follows: TGTGCCAGCAGCCTTGGACAAGTAACCACTGAAGCTTTCTTT.

The CDR3 coding sequence is TGCAGCGTTGTAGATATCGTGACTAACACAGATACGCAGTATTTT. It specifies CSVVDIVTNTDTQYF. The gene calls are TRBV29-1 and TRBJ2-3, with D perhaps TRBD2 (5 bases). Germline V gives CDR1 SQVTM, CDR2 ANQGSEA. V lost 4 bases to trimming and J lost 2 bases, with 16 bases between them. The CDR3 has 15 amino acids.

Points on this clonotype: The junction does not match germline at one end; this may be a read error. The J gene is TRBJ1-1, the V gene TRBV6-2 or TRBV6-3; 7 positions agree with TRBD1. Germline V lookup: CDR1 MNHEY, CDR2 SVGEGT. This CDR3 contains 15 residues. The CDR3 coding sequence is TGTACCAGCAGTTACCATGACAGGGAAACTACTCGAGCTTTCTTT. This codes for CTSSYHDRETTRAFF.

V is TRBV29-1 and J is TRBJ1-1, with a tentative D call TRBD1 (6 bases). Deletions cut 7 bases from V and 10 bases from J, with 13 bases between. This CDR3 contains 10 residues. Germline V gives CDR1 SQVTM, CDR2 ANQGSEA. CDR3: CSEGGAGAFF. The CDR3 nucleotides read TGCAGCGAGGGGGGAGCTGGAGCTTTCTTT.

The chain's CDR3 is CATSEEGQGLRETQYF. For the CDR3, the DNA is TGTGCCACCAGTGAGGAAGGACAGGGTCTCCGAGAGACCCAGTACTTC. The rearrangement links TRBV24-1 to TRBJ2-5, with 8 bases matching TRBD1. CDR1 is KGHDR, CDR2 SFDVKD, per germline. The CDR3 is 16 residues long. V was clipped by 4 bases and J by 4 bases; unmatched bases: 10.